The 9 T cell receptor beta chains below all came from one sample that was sequenced in a study of T cell responses to AZD1222 COVID-19 vaccine. The protocol was immunoSEQ multiplex PCR, while the TCRdb copy is restricted to in-frame clones and leaves out a portion. The sample contains over 150,000 clones, 90% of which appear only once. Source: peripheral blood, taken on day 0 of AZD1222 vaccination. Receptor source: an adult in good health.

The chain combines TRBV3-1 (or the pseudogene TRBV3-2) with TRBJ1-1; possible D gene TRBD1, 5 bases. CDR3 length equals 15 residues. Germline assignment: CDR1 LGHDT and CDR2 YNNKEL (reference sequence). V was pared by 4 bases and J by 4 bases, with 16 bases between. CDR3 residues: CASSPGGMRTTEAFF. CDR3 sequence (DNA): TGTGCCAGCAGCCCGGGGGGGATGAGGACCACTGAAGCTTTCTTT.

This chain links TRBV6-4 with TRBJ2-1; 9 nucleotides align to TRBD2. Looked up from germline, CDR1 is MRHNA and CDR2 is SNTAGT. Trimming removed 5 bases from V and 5 bases from J; junction bases left unmatched: 4. CDR3 length equals 14 residues. The CDR3 DNA follows: TGTGCCAGCAGTCCTAGCGGGGTACACAATGAGCAGTTCTTC. Protein product: CASSPSGVHNEQFF.

The chain joins TRBV6-6 to TRBJ1-2; D unresolved. This CDR3 spans 13 amino acids. V lost 5 bases and J lost 6, with 13 bases in between. Germline CDR1 reads MNHNY; CDR2 reads SVGAGI (reference sequence). CDR3 in DNA: TGTGCCAGCAGTCCCCCCGCCTATAATGGCTACACCTTC. It translates to CASSPPAYNGYTF.

V gene TRBV5-6 combines with J gene TRBJ1-2; D not resolved. Germline loops: CDR1 SGHDT, CDR2 YYEEEE. The germline V and J ends were trimmed by 4 bases and 0 bases, with 13 bases remaining between them. The CDR3 has 15 residues. CDR3 coding DNA: TGTGCCAGCAGCCCACTTAACCGACCTAACTATGGCTACACCTTC. It specifies CASSPLNRPNYGYTF.

The chain combines TRBV19 with TRBJ2-1; 10 bases map to TRBD2. V shed 7 bases, J shed 6 bases, and the junction held 9 bases outside the gene matches. CDR1 LNHDA and CDR2 SQIVND come from the germline V gene (reference sequence). CDR3 length: 15 amino acids. In DNA form, the CDR3 reads TGTGCCAGTACTAGCAGCGGGGGGGCGTTCAATGAGCAGTTCTTC. This codes for CASTSSGGAFNEQFF.

Written as DNA, the CDR3 is TGTGCCAGCAGCCTCCGGGTGACGGGGGGTATCAATGAGCAGTTCTTC. This translates into CASSLRVTGGINEQFF. The genes are TRBV13 and TRBJ2-1; 7 bases agree with TRBD2. The trim removed 5 bases at V and 6 bases at J, leaving 13 bases unmatched. This CDR3 has 16 residues. Per germline, CDR1 PRHDT and CDR2 FYEKMQ (reference sequence).

This sequence joins TRBV7-9 and TRBJ1-5; D perhaps matches TRBD1 (5 bases). The CDR3 has 16 residues. From germline, CDR1 is SEHNR and CDR2 FQNEAQ (reference sequence). V lost 4 bases and J lost 7, with 20 bases in between. CDR3 protein: CASSWDSDGELQPQHF. The CDR3 nucleotides read TGTGCCAGCAGCTGGGACTCTGACGGTGAATTGCAGCCCCAGCATTTT. The variable domain in full, completed from reference TRBV7-9 and TRBJ1-5, reads DTGVSQNPRHKITKRGQNVTFRCDPISEHNRLYWYRQTLGQGPEFLTYFQNEAQLEKSRLLSDRFSAERPKGSFSTLEIQRTEQGDSAMYLCASSWDSDGELQPQHFGDGTRLSIL.

The gene calls are TRBV2 and TRBJ1-6; D gene ambiguous. The CDR3 has 12 amino acids. Trimming took off 1 base at V and 10 bases at J, with 5 bases between the two ends. From germline, CDR1 is SNHLY and CDR2 FYNNEI. The CDR3 DNA reads as TGTGCCAGCAGTGAAGAGGTATCACCCCTCCACTTT. Encoded protein: CASSEEVSPLHF.

The CDR3 sequence is CASEGRTFKWVVYEQYF. CDR3 in DNA: TGTGCCAGCGAGGGCAGGACCTTCAAATGGGTGGTCTACGAGCAGTACTTC. The J gene is TRBJ2-7, the V gene TRBV4-2, with D tentatively TRBD2 (5 bases). Trimming removed 8 bases at V and 3 bases at J, with 26 bases between. This CDR3 spans 17 amino acids. Germline loops: CDR1 LGHNA, CDR2 YNFKEQ.